This TCR beta chain was recorded in a study of cytomegalovirus exposure and HLA in healthy donors. Across the whole study: A later analysis reported the same platform for the roughly 110 validation repertoires and the approximately 640 first-cohort repertoires.

The method was immunoSEQ multiplex PCR; TCRdb's version includes in-frame clones alone and lacks a portion of them. The sample has 110,000 to 150,000 clones; about 91% are singletons. CDR3 length: 11 amino acids. CDR1 and CDR2 from the germline V gene are MNHNY and SVGAGI (reference sequence). V dropped 1 base and J dropped 11 bases, with 8 bases sitting between them. The source of this sequence is a woman between 18 and 29 years old in good health and CMV-seropositive. The sequenced material came from PBMCs. V gene TRBV6-6 combines with J gene TRBJ2-5; the D gene is possibly TRBD2 (6 bases). The CDR3 DNA reads as TGTGCCAGCAGTTACTATGGACTACAGTACTTC. Translation: CASSYYGLQYF.